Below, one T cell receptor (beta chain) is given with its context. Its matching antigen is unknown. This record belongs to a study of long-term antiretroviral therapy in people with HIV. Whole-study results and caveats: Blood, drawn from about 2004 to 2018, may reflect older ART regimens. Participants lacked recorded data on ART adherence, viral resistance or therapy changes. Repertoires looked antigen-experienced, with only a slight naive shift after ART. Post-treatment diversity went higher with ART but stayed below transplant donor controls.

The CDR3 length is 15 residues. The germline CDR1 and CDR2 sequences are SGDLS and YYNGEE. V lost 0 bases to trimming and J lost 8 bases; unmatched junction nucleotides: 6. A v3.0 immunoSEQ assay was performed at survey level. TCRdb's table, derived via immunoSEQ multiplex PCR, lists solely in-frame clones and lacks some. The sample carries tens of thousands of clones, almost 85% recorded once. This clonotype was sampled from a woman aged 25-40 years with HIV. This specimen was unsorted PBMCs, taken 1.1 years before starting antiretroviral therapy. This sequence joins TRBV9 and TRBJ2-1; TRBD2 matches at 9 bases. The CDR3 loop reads CASSVELAGPHEQFF. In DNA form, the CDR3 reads TGTGCCAGCAGCGTAGAGCTAGCGGGGCCTCATGAGCAGTTCTTC.